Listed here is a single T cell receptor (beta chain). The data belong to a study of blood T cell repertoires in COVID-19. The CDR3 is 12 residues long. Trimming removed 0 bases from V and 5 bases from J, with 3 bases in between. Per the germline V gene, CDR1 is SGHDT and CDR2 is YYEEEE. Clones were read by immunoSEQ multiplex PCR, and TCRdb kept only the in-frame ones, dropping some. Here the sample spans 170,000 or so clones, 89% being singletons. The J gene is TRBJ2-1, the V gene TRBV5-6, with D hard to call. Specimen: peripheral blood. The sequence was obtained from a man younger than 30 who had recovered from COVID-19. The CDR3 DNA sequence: TGTGCCAGCAGCTTGGGAGACAATGAGCAGTTCTTC. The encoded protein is CASSLGDNEQFF.